In its sample, the clone carrying this T cell receptor (beta chain) was seen once. TCRdb keeps only in-frame clones here, not all; method: immunoSEQ multiplex PCR. The data show about 95,000 clones, with roughly 90% seen just once and about 3.2% held by the top ten. The CDR3 extends over 14 amino acids. Trimming removed 4 bases from V and 0 bases from J, with 10 bases in between. Germline loops: CDR1 SEHNR, CDR2 FQNEAQ (reference sequence). These data belong to a study of blood T cell repertoires in COVID-19. The sample taken for sequencing was peripheral blood. The rearrangement uses TRBV7-9 and TRBJ2-7; D may be TRBD1 (6 bases). This clonotype originated in a woman in her sixties or seventies with acute or convalescent COVID-19. CDR3 region: CASSSTTGSYEQYF. The CDR3 DNA reads as TGTGCCAGCAGCTCAACGACAGGCTCCTACGAGCAGTACTTC.